A selection of T cell receptor beta chains follows, all from one sample in a study of control samples from healthy donors and cancer patients. Some clones are missing from TCRdb's copy, which holds only in-frame ones; the method was immunoSEQ multiplex PCR. This sample carries around 110,000 clones, nearly 95% of them seen once, and the ten largest clones take approximately 2.5%. The source material was blood. The origin of the receptors is a man aged 25 to 40 in good health. The CDR3 runs from the conserved cysteine through the conserved F or W.

CDR3 protein: CASRWRGVTGELFF
J gene: TRBJ2-2
CDR3 length: 14
V gene: TRBV6-5

CDR3 protein: CASSLDAFSYNSPLHF
J gene: TRBJ1-6
CDR3 length: 16
V gene: TRBV5-6

CDR3 protein: CASRPQGLGSPLHF
J gene: TRBJ1-6
CDR3 length: 14
V gene: TRBV3-1/TRBV3-2

CDR3 protein: CAGTVFGQGSRGYTF
J gene: TRBJ1-2
CDR3 length: 15
V gene: TRBV2

CDR3 protein: CASSLVGDSYNEQFF
J gene: TRBJ2-1
CDR3 length: 15
V gene: TRBV7-2

CDR3 protein: CASRQGGTDTQYF
J gene: TRBJ2-3
CDR3 length: 13
V gene: TRBV19

CDR3 protein: CASSLPRGGDNEQFF
J gene: TRBJ2-1
CDR3 length: 15
V gene: TRBV27

CDR3 protein: CASSVDGVMNTEAFF
J gene: TRBJ1-1
CDR3 length: 15
V gene: TRBV9

CDR3 protein: CASSPTGILLYTF
J gene: TRBJ1-2
CDR3 length: 13
V gene: TRBV18

CDR3 protein: CASSWGRGGATYEQYF
J gene: TRBJ2-7
CDR3 length: 16
V gene: TRBV5-6

CDR3 protein: CSVEIWENTGELFF
J gene: TRBJ2-2
CDR3 length: 14
V gene: TRBV29-1

CDR3 protein: CASSLGGGSTDTQYF
J gene: TRBJ2-3
CDR3 length: 15
V gene: TRBV5-1

CDR3 protein: CASSLRVETQYF
J gene: TRBJ2-5
CDR3 length: 12
V gene: TRBV11-1

CDR3 protein: CASSLGFTEAFF
J gene: TRBJ1-1
CDR3 length: 12
V gene: TRBV19

CDR3 protein: CASSLSYSSDSPLHF
J gene: TRBJ1-6
CDR3 length: 15
V gene: TRBV27

CDR3 protein: CASAPRVAYNEQFF
J gene: TRBJ2-1
CDR3 length: 14
V gene: TRBV6-6

CDR3 protein: CATRVPEDYGYTF
J gene: TRBJ1-2
CDR3 length: 13
V gene: TRBV7-9

CDR3 protein: CASSYGGEGPGGYTF
J gene: TRBJ1-2
CDR3 length: 15
V gene: TRBV6-5

CDR3 protein: CASTPLGARYEQYF
J gene: TRBJ2-7
CDR3 length: 14
V gene: TRBV27

CDR3 protein: CASTFWQDRVYEQYF
J gene: TRBJ2-7
CDR3 length: 15
V gene: TRBV6-5

CDR3 protein: CASSRQGTGANVLTF
J gene: TRBJ2-6
CDR3 length: 15
V gene: TRBV6-6

CDR3 protein: CASTSDRRMNTEAFF
J gene: TRBJ1-1
CDR3 length: 15
V gene: TRBV4-1

CDR3 protein: CASSRDRDRAREQYF
J gene: TRBJ2-7
CDR3 length: 15
V gene: TRBV5-5

CDR3 protein: CASSLRDYNEQFF
J gene: TRBJ2-1
CDR3 length: 13
V gene: TRBV18

CDR3 protein: CASSWGRRETQYF
J gene: TRBJ2-5
CDR3 length: 13
V gene: TRBV6-6

CDR3 protein: CASSPPGIGHNSPLHF
J gene: TRBJ1-6
CDR3 length: 16
V gene: TRBV28

CDR3 protein: CASQGSSGNTIYF
J gene: TRBJ1-3
CDR3 length: 13
V gene: TRBV7-9

CDR3 protein: CASSVSSGTGDSPLHF
J gene: TRBJ1-6
CDR3 length: 16
V gene: TRBV7-9

CDR3 protein: CASSADWGGSSYNEQFF
J gene: TRBJ2-1
CDR3 length: 17
V gene: TRBV9

CDR3 protein: CASSGIGDQPQHF
J gene: TRBJ1-5
CDR3 length: 13
V gene: TRBV2

CDR3 protein: CASSLRGTGGYQETQYF
J gene: TRBJ2-5
CDR3 length: 17
V gene: TRBV7-2

CDR3 protein: CASSPRPGTGEGTGELFF
J gene: TRBJ2-2
CDR3 length: 18
V gene: TRBV11-2

CDR3 protein: CASSSGGNIHRQFF
J gene: TRBJ2-1
CDR3 length: 14
V gene: TRBV5-4

CDR3 protein: CASTAPTSPYNEQFF
J gene: TRBJ2-1
CDR3 length: 15
V gene: TRBV7-9

CDR3 protein: CASSVGLVLDTEAFF
J gene: TRBJ1-1
CDR3 length: 15
V gene: TRBV2

CDR3 protein: CASSPEVAGGPAEPYNEQFF
J gene: TRBJ2-1
CDR3 length: 20
V gene: TRBV5-4

CDR3 protein: CASSPGTGDEQYF
J gene: TRBJ2-7
CDR3 length: 13
V gene: TRBV18

CDR3 protein: CASSARTGLALGRYEQYF
J gene: TRBJ2-7
CDR3 length: 18
V gene: TRBV19

CDR3 protein: CASSPMGSYEQYF
J gene: TRBJ2-7
CDR3 length: 13
V gene: TRBV7-9

CDR3 protein: CAWSGPGQVKGPGKRTQYF
J gene: TRBJ2-5
CDR3 length: 19
V gene: TRBV30

CDR3 protein: CASSQRLAVQETQYF
J gene: TRBJ2-5
CDR3 length: 15
V gene: TRBV14

CDR3 protein: CAWSVRAGLGGNTIYF
J gene: TRBJ1-3
CDR3 length: 16
V gene: TRBV30

CDR3 protein: CASTFVSGNTIYF
J gene: TRBJ1-3
CDR3 length: 13
V gene: TRBV2

CDR3 protein: CASSPPWAQETQYF
J gene: TRBJ2-5
CDR3 length: 14
V gene: TRBV7-2

CDR3 protein: CASSPSGVKETQYF
J gene: TRBJ2-5
CDR3 length: 14
V gene: TRBV11-2

CDR3 protein: CASSFGPSFLHF
J gene: TRBJ1-6
CDR3 length: 12
V gene: TRBV5-4